The TCR beta chain under discussion was sequenced for a study of T-cell reconstitution after alpha-beta-depleted transplantation in children. Unique molecular identifiers were incorporated when the TCRbeta library was constructed. TCRdb analysed the PCR reads with MiXCR anew, one entry per CDR3 protein. The data contain a few hundred thousand distinct CDR3 sequences, about 8.8% of them singletons. This CDR3 contains 16 residues. Trimming removed 2 bases at V and 3 bases at J, with 16 bases between. This clonotype was recorded at least ten times. The rearrangement joins TRBV12-3 or TRBV12-4 to TRBJ1-2; D is undetermined. The sample in question was PBMCs from the stem cell graft donor, obtained from the stem cell graft. This receptor was identified in a human donor who donated a stem cell graft to a child with SCID. The CDR3, as DNA: TGTGCCAGCAGTTTATATTTGAGGTCCTCACACTATGGCTACACCTTC. Translating it yields CASSLYLRSSHYGYTF.